This T cell receptor (beta chain) was sequenced during a study of blood T cell repertoires in COVID-19. About the study: COVID-19 samples collected from the United States, Italy and Spain covered acute and convalescent phases. Sample material is recorded as cDNA or gDNA derived from T cells, B-cell-depleted T cells, or PBMCs.

In the original workflow: Using reference gene primer amplification, nucleated cell counts were estimated. The assay was immunoSEQ multiplex PCR, and TCRdb's table has in-frame clones only and misses some. V, J and clone size reflect that table, while D and trimming were determined from the DNA. This sample has approximately 240,000 clones, with approximately 82% found just once. Trimming took 7 bases from V and 0 from J, leaving 13 bases between them. CDR3 length: 15 amino acids. The germline gives CDR1 MDHEN, CDR2 SYDVKM. Source material: peripheral blood. The chain is built from TRBV28 and TRBJ1-3; TRBD1 might be the D (6 bases). The receptor was isolated from a woman at least 80 years old with active or convalescent COVID-19. The CDR3 DNA sequence: TGTGCCAGCACCCCGGACAGTATCTCTGGAAACACCATATATTTT. It yields the protein CASTPDSISGNTIYF. The full variable domain, its missing parts supplied by reference TRBV28 and TRBJ1-3, is DVKVTQSSRYLVKRTGEKVFLECVQDMDHENMFWYRQDPGLGLRLIYFSYDVKMKEKGDIPEGYSVSREKKERFSLILESASTNQTSMYLCASTPDSISGNTIYFGEGSWLTVV.